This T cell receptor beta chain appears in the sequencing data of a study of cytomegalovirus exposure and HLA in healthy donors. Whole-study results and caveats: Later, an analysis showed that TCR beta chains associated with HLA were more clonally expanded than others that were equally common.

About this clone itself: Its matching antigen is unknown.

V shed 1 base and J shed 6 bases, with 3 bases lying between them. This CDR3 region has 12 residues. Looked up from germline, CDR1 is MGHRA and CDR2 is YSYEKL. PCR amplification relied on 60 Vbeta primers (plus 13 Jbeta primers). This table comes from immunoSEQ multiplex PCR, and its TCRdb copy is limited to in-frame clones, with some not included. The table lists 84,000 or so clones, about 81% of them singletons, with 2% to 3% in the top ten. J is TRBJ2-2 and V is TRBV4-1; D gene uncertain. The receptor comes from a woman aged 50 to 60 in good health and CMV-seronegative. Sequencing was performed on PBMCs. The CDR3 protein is CASSQAAGELFF. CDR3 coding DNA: TGCGCCAGCAGCCAAGCGGCCGGGGAGCTGTTTTTT.